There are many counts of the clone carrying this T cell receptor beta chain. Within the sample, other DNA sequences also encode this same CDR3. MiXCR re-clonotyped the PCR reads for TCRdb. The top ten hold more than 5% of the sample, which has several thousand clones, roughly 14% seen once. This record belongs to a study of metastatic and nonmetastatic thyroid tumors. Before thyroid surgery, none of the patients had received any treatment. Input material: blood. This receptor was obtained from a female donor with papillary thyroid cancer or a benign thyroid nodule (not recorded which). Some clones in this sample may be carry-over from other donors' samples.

The CDR3 sequence: CSAPTDTQYF. The CDR3 coding sequence is TGCAGTGCTCCCACAGATACGCAGTATTTT. V usage is TRBV20-1 and J usage is TRBJ2-3; no reliable D call. Germline-derived CDR1 and CDR2 are DFQATT and SNEGSKA (reference sequence). The CDR3 runs to 10 residues. V was clipped by 5 bases and J by 2 bases, with 2 bases between them.